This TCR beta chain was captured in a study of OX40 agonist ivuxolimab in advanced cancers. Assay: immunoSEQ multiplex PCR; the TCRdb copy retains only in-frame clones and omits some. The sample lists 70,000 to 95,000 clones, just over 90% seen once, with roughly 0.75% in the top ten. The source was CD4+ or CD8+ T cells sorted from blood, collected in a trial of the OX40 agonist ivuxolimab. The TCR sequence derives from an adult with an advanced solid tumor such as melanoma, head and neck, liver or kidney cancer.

The CDR3 sequence is CPHPMWENTQYF. CDR3 sequence (DNA): TGTCCCCACCCCATGTGGGAGAATACGCAGTATTTT. J is TRBJ2-3 and V is TRBV27; tentatively, D is TRBD2 (5 bases). The CDR3 totals 12 residues. Germline V gene lookup returns CDR1 MNHEY and CDR2 SMNVEV (reference sequence).